This T cell receptor beta chain was identified during a study of T-cell reconstitution after alpha-beta-depleted transplantation in children. V gave up 2 bases and J gave up 3 bases, with 13 bases separating them. This CDR3 region has 16 residues. Germline loops: CDR1 KGHDR, CDR2 SFDVKD. This clonotype was observed many times. TCRbeta library preparation incorporated unique molecular identifiers. Each CDR3 protein gets one entry after TCRdb re-called the PCR reads with MiXCR. The table lists 210,000 or so distinct CDR3 sequences, about 9.2% of them singletons, with over 5% in the top ten. Sequenced material: PBMCs from the stem cell graft donor, taken from the stem cell graft. The TCR comes from a human donor who donated a stem cell graft to a child with acute lymphoblastic leukemia. This chain links TRBV24-1 with TRBJ1-5; weak D call: TRBD1 (5 bases). The CDR3 spells CATSDYSGTNNQPQHF. The CDR3 coding sequence is TGTGCCACCAGTGATTACAGCGGGACGAACAATCAGCCCCAGCATTTT.